One and the same sample provided the 15 T cell receptor beta chains below, sequenced in a study of blood T cells in healthy people across ages. Primers used in a second PCR of roughly 7 to 11 cycles were a sample-barcoded 5' primer and a J-beta primer mix. TCRdb used MiXCR to reprocess the 5' RACE reads, holding one entry per CDR3 protein. This sample yields hundreds of thousands of distinct CDR3 sequences, of which around 25% are seen a single time; 8% to 10% belongs to the top ten. The same sample was also studied in work on T cells of mothers and their children.

The sequenced material came from blood. The receptors stem from a boy aged 5-17 years in good health.

The chain uses TRBV12-3 or TRBV12-4 and TRBJ2-4; D is uncertain. V was clipped by 3 bases and J by 5 bases, with 14 bases between them. This CDR3 spans 15 amino acids. CDR3: CASSFGLPGQNIQYF. The CDR3 DNA is TGTGCCAGCAGTTTTGGTCTACCCGGCCAAAACATTCAGTACTTC.

The V and J genes are TRBV10-3 and TRBJ2-7; no definite D call. CDR1 and CDR2 (germline): ENHRY, SYGVKD. V dropped 2 bases and J dropped 6 bases, with 5 bases sitting between them. The CDR3 loop spans 11 amino acids. The CDR3 here is CAISEDSEQYF. The CDR3 coding sequence is TGTGCCATCAGTGAGGATAGCGAGCAGTACTTC.

V gene TRBV19 combines with J gene TRBJ1-1; D is uncertain. Trimming took 5 bases from V and 5 from J, leaving 18 bases between them. Germline CDR1 LNHDA, CDR2 SQIVND (reference sequence). This CDR3 is built from 15 residues. CDR3 protein: CASSPQAAGRTEAFF. The DNA for the CDR3 is TGTGCCAGTAGTCCCCAGGCTGCAGGAAGGACTGAAGCTTTCTTT.

Only a few counts were recorded for this clonotype. Germline and junction disagree at one end, which may indicate a read error. The chain is built from TRBV7-7 and TRBJ1-2, with no clear D. CDR3 length equals 15 residues. Per the germline V gene, CDR1 is SSHAT and CDR2 is FNYEAQ (reference sequence). The CDR3 protein is CASSPTRTDNYGYTF. In DNA, the CDR3 is TGTGCTAGCAGCCCTACCAGGACTGATAACTATGGCTACACCTTC.

The rearrangement joins TRBV9 to TRBJ1-4, with 9 positions matching TRBD1. Germline assignment: CDR1 SGDLS and CDR2 YYNGEE. J was trimmed by 8 bases and V by 1 base; bases with no gene match: 3. This CDR3 comprises 14 residues. CDR3 protein: CASSVTGGSEKLFF. For the CDR3, the DNA is TGTGCCAGCAGCGTAACAGGGGGCAGCGAAAAACTGTTTTTT.

The V gene is TRBV4-1, the J gene TRBJ2-1; 9 nucleotides match TRBD2. The J segment lost 6 bases and the V segment lost 1 base, leaving 4 bases of the junction unmatched. CDR1 is MGHRA, CDR2 YSYEKL, per germline. This CDR3 is 15 amino acids long. This CDR3 reads CASSQVGGRGNEQFF. CDR3 DNA: TGCGCCAGCAGCCAAGTCGGCGGGAGGGGCAATGAGCAGTTCTTC.

The chain carries TRBV20-1 and TRBJ2-7, with 9 bases that match TRBD1. Germline CDR1 DFQATT, CDR2 SNEGSKA (reference sequence). The V gene end was trimmed by 6 bases and the J gene end by 5 bases; junction bases not matched to a gene: 11. The CDR3 is made up of 14 amino acids. CDR3 region: CSAPPGTGTDEQYF. The DNA for the CDR3 is TGCAGTGCCCCCCCGGGGACAGGGACAGACGAGCAGTACTTC.

This clonotype occurred a few times. The rearrangement uses TRBV7-9 and TRBJ2-5, with D perhaps TRBD2 (6 bases). The J call is doubtful: the DNA matches TRBJ2-7 better. The CDR3 is made up of 16 amino acids. From germline, CDR1 is SEHNR and CDR2 FQNEAQ (reference sequence). The CDR3: CASSLGHGGSSYEQYF. The CDR3 DNA is TGTGCCAGCAGCTTAGGGCATGGAGGGAGCTCCTACGAGCAGTACTTC.

This chain uses TRBV6-1 with TRBJ2-3; 10 bases align to TRBD2. Germline V gene lookup returns CDR1 MNHNS and CDR2 SASEGT. The V and J ends lost 2 bases and 2 bases, in that order; junction bases with no gene match: 4. This CDR3 is 16 amino acids long. The CDR3 spells CASSETSGESTDTQYF. CDR3 in DNA: TGTGCCAGCAGTGAAACTAGCGGGGAGTCCACAGATACGCAGTATTTT.

J is TRBJ2-2 and V is TRBV4-3; D possibly uses TRBD1 or TRBD2 (5 bases each). Trimming left V 0 bases short and J 5 bases short, with 7 bases between. Germline CDR1 reads LGHNA; CDR2 reads YSLEER. This CDR3 has 14 amino acids. CDR3 DNA: TGCGCCAGCAGCCAAGATTGGGGGACCGGGGAGCTGTTTTTT. Amino acid sequence: CASSQDWGTGELFF.

The chain links TRBV9 to TRBJ2-5; 9 bases map to TRBD2. The last part of the DNA fits TRBJ2-7 better; the J call may be wrong. Germline lookup yields CDR1 SGDLS and CDR2 YYNGEE. The CDR3 extends over 16 amino acids. As DNA, the CDR3 is TGTGCCAGCAGCGTAGGCCTAGCGGGGAACTCCTACGAGCAGTACTTC. As protein: CASSVGLAGNSYEQYF.

The V gene is TRBV20-1, the J gene TRBJ1-1; TRBD1 is a possible D gene (6 bases). Germline CDR1 reads DFQATT; CDR2 reads SNEGSKA (reference sequence). The CDR3 runs to 10 residues. V gave up 6 bases and J gave up 7 bases, with 9 bases separating them. CDR3 sequence reads: CSASGVEAFF. In DNA form, the CDR3 reads TGCAGTGCCTCAGGGGTTGAAGCTTTCTTT.

The chain has TRBV7-9 and TRBJ2-7, with 8 bases matching TRBD1. The length of the CDR3 is 16 residues. Losses at the gene ends were 5 bases for V and 5 bases for J; bases not matched to a gene: 14. CDR1 and CDR2 (germline): SEHNR, FQNEAQ (reference sequence). This CDR3 is CASSPQFRGPRDEQYF. In DNA, the CDR3 is TGTGCCAGCAGCCCCCAATTCAGGGGGCCTAGGGACGAGCAGTACTTC.

The V and J genes are TRBV6-2 or TRBV6-3 and TRBJ2-5; D may be TRBD1 (6 bases). Near its end, the DNA agrees better with TRBJ2-7, so the J call may be wrong. The CDR3 runs to 13 residues. Germline assignment: CDR1 MNHEY and CDR2 SVGEGT. CDR3 region: CASSRQAFYEQYF. The DNA for the CDR3 is TGTGCCAGCAGTCGACAGGCTTTCTACGAGCAGTACTTC.

This clonotype has more than one count but fewer than ten. The chain couples TRBV7-9 to TRBJ2-7, with a weak D call TRBD2 (6 bases). Germline CDR1 is SEHNR and CDR2 is FQNEAQ (reference sequence). Trimming removed 5 bases at V and 1 base at J, with 12 bases between. The CDR3 totals 14 residues. The CDR3 here is CASSLWDLSYEQYF. CDR3 bases: TGTGCCAGCAGCCTGTGGGACTTATCCTACGAGCAGTACTTC.